This entry concerns a single T cell receptor beta chain. Antigen specificity is unknown. This specimen comes from a study of cytomegalovirus exposure and HLA in healthy donors. Overall study findings and caveats: Data from an earlier analysis indicated that most TCR beta V segments were productive either about 87% or about 30% of the time. There were some V segments, including TRBV6-2 and TRBV6-3, excluded as indistinguishable.

The PCR contained 60 Vbeta and 13 Jbeta primers. Data came from immunoSEQ multiplex PCR; TCRdb stores just in-frame clones and leaves some out. The sample shows over 60,000 clones, under 80% of them seen only once. Germline CDR1 and CDR2: SGHRS and YFSETQ. V shed 3 bases and J 3 bases; nucleotides not matched to a gene: 3. CDR3 length equals 14 residues. The sequence came from a male donor in good health and CMV-seropositive. Source material: PBMCs. The chain couples TRBV5-1 to TRBJ1-2; 9 nucleotides agree with TRBD1. CDR3 DNA: TGCGCCAGCAGCTGGACAGGGGCCGACTATGGCTACACCTTC. This codes for CASSWTGADYGYTF.